These 27 T cell receptor beta chains came from one sample sequenced in a study of cytomegalovirus exposure and HLA in healthy donors (dated by TCRdb to the late 2010s). Library preparation employed the immunoSEQ multiplex PCR assay. For the multiplex PCR, a mixture combining 60 forward primers for TCR Vbeta segments and 13 reverse primers for TCR Jbeta segments was used. TCRdb took over this immuneACCESS table, retaining in-frame rearrangements with V and J assigned. Such tables are incomplete; in checked studies, under half of the missing clones stem from an unresolved V gene, and the remainder is unexplained. Across this sample there are some 85,000 clones, with about 81% seen only once. 2.1% of the sample rests with the top ten. The sequencing input was PBMCs. These receptor sequences come from a man between 18 and 29 years old in good health and CMV-seronegative.

The chain employs TRBV13 and TRBJ2-7; 10 bases map to TRBD1. CDR3 length: 13 amino acids. Germline V gives CDR1 PRHDT, CDR2 FYEKMQ (reference sequence). With V trimmed by 5 bases and J by 7 bases, 5 bases remained unmatched. CDR3 sequence (DNA): TGTGCCAGCAGCCGAGACAGGGGGCTTGAGCAGTACTTC. Protein product: CASSRDRGLEQYF.

Note on this clone: A junction boundary mismatches the germline segment, possibly from a read error. The V and J genes are TRBV7-7 and TRBJ1-3, with D hard to call. Looked up from germline, CDR1 is SSHAT and CDR2 is FNYEAQ (reference sequence). CDR3 length: 15 amino acids. The CDR3: CASSLNSGTGNTIYF. CDR3 in DNA: TGTGCTAGCAGCTTAAATTCGGGAACGGGAAACACCATATATTTT.

The chain joins TRBV27 to TRBJ2-2; TRBD2 is a possible D gene (5 bases). The V gene lost 3 bases and the J gene lost 8 bases, with 10 bases spanning the gap. Germline V gene sequence: CDR1 MNHEY, CDR2 SMNVEV (reference sequence). The CDR3 totals 13 residues. The CDR3 is CASSFSRGGELFF. The DNA of the CDR3 is TGTGCCAGCAGTTTCAGCCGGGGAGGGGAGCTGTTTTTT.

This clone was observed a few times. The CDR3 sequence: CASSRQGAYGANVLTF. The CDR3, as DNA: TGTGCCAGCAGCCGACAGGGGGCTTATGGGGCCAACGTCCTGACTTTC. This chain joins TRBV14 and TRBJ2-6, with 10 positions matching TRBD1. This CDR3 has 16 residues. CDR1 is SGHDN, CDR2 FVKESK, per germline. V shed 4 bases, J shed 3 bases, and the junction held 3 bases outside the gene matches.

The rearrangement joins TRBV6-6 to TRBJ1-1, with D possibly being TRBD1 (6 bases). Deletions cut 7 bases from V and 9 bases from J, with 21 bases between. This CDR3 comprises 14 residues. Germline V gene data show CDR1 as MNHNY and CDR2 as SVGAGI (reference sequence). CDR3 residues: CASTNQAGALKAFF. For the CDR3, the DNA is TGTGCCAGCACCAACCAGGCAGGGGCATTAAAAGCTTTCTTT.

This chain links TRBV6-6 with TRBJ2-1; 9 bases map to TRBD1. The germline V gene encodes CDR1 MNHNY and CDR2 SVGAGI (reference sequence). The CDR3 runs 15 residues. J was trimmed by 9 bases and V by 5 bases; bases with no gene match: 11. Here the CDR3 reads CASSDRDRAKFEQFF. DNA of the CDR3: TGTGCCAGCAGTGACCGGGACAGGGCTAAATTTGAGCAGTTCTTC.

A single count supports this clone. V and J are TRBV19 and TRBJ2-1; D is unresolved. Germline-derived CDR1 and CDR2 are LNHDA and SQIVND (reference sequence). The V end lost 6 bases, the J end lost 0 bases, and 9 bases lay between the germline ends. The CDR3 contains 14 residues. The CDR3: CASRRLSSYNEQFF. In nucleotides, the CDR3 is TGTGCCAGTAGGCGGCTCTCCTCCTACAATGAGCAGTTCTTC.

This CDR3 is CSVDRGSWYTF. CDR3 in DNA: TGCAGCGTTGATAGGGGGTCCTGGTACACCTTC. The chain couples TRBV29-1 to TRBJ1-2; possible D gene TRBD1, 6 bases. V was cut by 3 bases and J by 11 bases, with 13 bases left in between. The CDR3 covers 11 residues. Germline V gene sequence: CDR1 SQVTM, CDR2 ANQGSEA. The full variable domain, completed using reference TRBV29-1 and TRBJ1-2, is SAVISQKPSRDICQRGTSLTIQCQVDSQVTMMFWYRQQPGQSLTLIATANQGSEATYESGFVIDKFPISRPNLTFSTLTVSNMSPEDSSIYLCSVDRGSWYTFGSGTRLTVV.

The chain links TRBV30 to TRBJ1-4; tentatively, D is TRBD1 (5 bases). The V end lost 2 bases, the J end lost 8 bases, and 15 bases lay between the germline ends. The length of the CDR3 is 14 residues. The germline V gene encodes CDR1 GTSNPN and CDR2 SVGIG (reference sequence). The CDR3 region has the DNA TGTGCCTGGAGTAGGCAGGGAAAAAGCGAAAAACTGTTTTTT. Its protein product is CAWSRQGKSEKLFF.

The chain joins TRBV9 to TRBJ2-1, with 9 bases lining up with TRBD1. Germline CDR1 is SGDLS and CDR2 is YYNGEE. With 0 bases clipped from V and 10 bases from J, the junction kept 5 bases outside the gene matches. The CDR3 is made up of 14 amino acids. The CDR3 here is CASSVVPDRGEQFF. Here the CDR3 DNA reads TGTGCCAGCAGCGTAGTCCCGGACAGGGGCGAGCAGTTCTTC.

The chain is built from TRBV14 and TRBJ1-2, with D hard to call. The V end was cut by 4 bases, the J end by 9 bases, with 12 bases between. The CDR3 is 12 residues long. Germline-derived CDR1 and CDR2 are SGHDN and FVKESK. As DNA, the CDR3 is TGTGCCAGCAGCCGGATGACTGCCAGCTACACCTTC. It encodes CASSRMTASYTF.

This chain connects TRBV5-6 to TRBJ2-3; TRBD2 matches 7 bases. The J segment lost 3 bases and the V segment lost 4 bases, leaving 11 bases of the junction unmatched. Looked up from germline, CDR1 is SGHDT and CDR2 is YYEEEE. CDR3 size: 16 residues. The CDR3 region has the DNA TGTGCCAGCAGCAGGTGGGGGAGGGCCTTGACAGATACGCAGTATTTT. It translates to CASSRWGRALTDTQYF.

The rearrangement links TRBV15 to TRBJ1-5, with D hard to call. Trimming removed 0 bases from V and 7 bases from J, with 7 bases in between. The length of the CDR3 is 13 residues. Germline V gives CDR1 LNHNV, CDR2 YYDKDF (reference sequence). This CDR3 reads CATSRDEVQPQHF. The CDR3 bases are TGTGCCACCAGCAGAGATGAGGTCCAGCCCCAGCATTTT.

The rearrangement uses TRBV5-1 and TRBJ2-1; D is perhaps TRBD2 (6 bases). Trimming took 3 bases from V and 3 from J, leaving 7 bases between them. The CDR3 has 13 amino acids. Germline V CDR1 and CDR2: SGHRS, YFSETQ. The CDR3 loop reads CASSWGDYNEQFF. The CDR3 nucleotides read TGCGCCAGCAGCTGGGGGGACTACAATGAGCAGTTCTTC.

The chain links TRBV6-5 to TRBJ2-2; the D gene is possibly TRBD1 (6 bases). The ends were cut back, 0 bases at V and 1 base at J, with 6 bases in the middle. From germline, CDR1 is MNHEY and CDR2 SVGAGI. CDR3 length: 15 residues. The CDR3 DNA reads TGTGCCAGCAGTTACTCGACAGGGAACACCGGGGAGCTGTTTTTT. This translates into CASSYSTGNTGELFF.

The chain employs TRBV10-3 and TRBJ2-7; 8 nucleotides align to TRBD2. The CDR3 is made up of 18 amino acids. Germline V gene lookup returns CDR1 ENHRY and CDR2 SYGVKD. The trim removed 2 bases at V and 0 bases at J, leaving 12 bases unmatched. The CDR3 region is CAISEAIGGAERSYEQYF. CDR3 DNA sequence: TGTGCCATCAGTGAGGCAATCGGGGGGGCAGAGCGCTCCTACGAGCAGTACTTC.

The CDR3 sequence: CASSPGIRKETQYF. The CDR3 DNA follows: TGTGCCAGCTCCCCGGGGATCAGAAAAGAGACCCAGTACTTC. This chain connects TRBV18 to TRBJ2-5; D perhaps matches TRBD2 (5 bases). V lost 6 bases to trimming and J lost 3 bases, with 14 bases between them. Looked up from germline, CDR1 is KGHSH and CDR2 is LQKENI. The CDR3 loop spans 14 amino acids.

V is TRBV6-5 and J is TRBJ1-1, with D tentatively TRBD1 (6 bases). V was cut by 2 bases and J by 4 bases, with 14 bases left in between. The CDR3 consists of 15 residues. From germline, CDR1 is MNHEY and CDR2 SVGAGI. CDR3 region: CASSYLGRGSTEAFF. CDR3 DNA: TGTGCCAGCAGTTACCTAGGGAGGGGGAGCACTGAAGCTTTCTTT.

V is TRBV4-2 and J is TRBJ2-1; TRBD2 aligns across 14 bases. The CDR3 is 19 amino acids. With V trimmed by 0 bases and J by 8 bases, 12 bases remained unmatched. In germline, CDR1 is LGHNA, CDR2 YNFKEQ. CDR3 amino acids: CASSQEPGGLAGVQDEQFF. The CDR3 nucleotides are TGTGCCAGCAGCCAAGAACCCGGGGGACTAGCGGGAGTTCAGGATGAGCAGTTCTTC.

This CDR3 reads CASSIGPSNEKLFF. The CDR3 region has the DNA TGTGCCAGTAGTATAGGGCCGTCTAATGAAAAACTGTTTTTT. This rearrangement joins TRBV19 to TRBJ1-4; D not resolved. CDR1 and CDR2 (germline): LNHDA, SQIVND (reference sequence). The V and J ends lost 1 base and 3 bases respectively, with 6 bases between them. The CDR3 covers 14 residues.

The V gene is TRBV28, the J gene TRBJ1-1, with 9 bases that match TRBD1. V shed 0 bases and J 1 base; nucleotides not matched to a gene: 6. Germline V lookup: CDR1 MDHEN, CDR2 SYDVKM. CDR3 length: 17 amino acids. The CDR3 sequence: CASSLWTPGQGNTEAFF. The CDR3, as DNA: TGTGCCAGCAGTTTATGGACCCCGGGACAGGGGAACACTGAAGCTTTCTTT.

This sequence joins TRBV29-1 and TRBJ2-1, with a weak D call TRBD2 (6 bases). CDR1 and CDR2 from the germline V gene are SQVTM and ANQGSEA. V was clipped by 7 bases and J by 6 bases, with 13 bases between them. The CDR3 covers 12 residues. The CDR3 DNA follows: TGCAGCGGAGATCCGGGGGTCAATGAGCAGTTCTTC. It yields the protein CSGDPGVNEQFF.

This chain links TRBV15 with TRBJ2-5; the D gene is possibly TRBD1 (7 bases). Trimming took 7 bases from V and 2 from J, leaving 11 bases between them. The CDR3 spans 13 residues. CDR1 LNHNV and CDR2 YYDKDF come from the germline V gene (reference sequence). The CDR3 nucleotides are TGTGCCACCACCCCAGGGGGGCAAGAGACCCAGTACTTC. It is translated as CATTPGGQETQYF.

For the CDR3, the DNA is TGCGCCAGCAGCTTACAACAGAATCAGCCCCAGCATTTT. It codes for CASSLQQNQPQHF. The chain employs TRBV4-3 and TRBJ1-5; no firm D call. The V and J ends lost 5 bases and 4 bases respectively, with 9 bases between them. CDR1 and CDR2 from the germline V gene are LGHNA and YSLEER. The CDR3 has 13 residues.

The chain couples TRBV5-1 to TRBJ2-7, with 11 bases that match TRBD2. Per the germline V gene, CDR1 is SGHRS and CDR2 is YFSETQ. The ends lost 1 base at V and 2 bases at J; junction bases unmatched: 5. The CDR3 is made up of 16 amino acids. The CDR3 nucleotides are TGCGCCAGCAGCTTGCCCATAGCGGGAGGGCCCTACGAGCAGTACTTC. It translates to CASSLPIAGGPYEQYF.

This chain links TRBV9 with TRBJ2-1; 7 bases fit TRBD2. The V gene end was trimmed by 1 base and the J gene end by 7 bases; junction bases not matched to a gene: 8. The CDR3 extends over 15 amino acids. The germline CDR1 and CDR2 sequences are SGDLS and YYNGEE. This CDR3 is CASSVSGTPWNEQFF. Here the CDR3 DNA reads TGTGCCAGCAGCGTAAGCGGGACTCCCTGGAATGAGCAGTTCTTC.

The chain uses TRBV9 and TRBJ2-1, with 8 bases identical to TRBD2. This CDR3 comprises 14 residues. CDR1 is SGDLS, CDR2 YYNGEE, per germline. J gave up 7 bases and V 5 bases, and 8 bases lay outside the gene matches. This chain's CDR3 is CASSSPGLGNEQFF. CDR3 bases: TGTGCCAGCAGTTCTCCGGGACTAGGAAATGAGCAGTTCTTC.